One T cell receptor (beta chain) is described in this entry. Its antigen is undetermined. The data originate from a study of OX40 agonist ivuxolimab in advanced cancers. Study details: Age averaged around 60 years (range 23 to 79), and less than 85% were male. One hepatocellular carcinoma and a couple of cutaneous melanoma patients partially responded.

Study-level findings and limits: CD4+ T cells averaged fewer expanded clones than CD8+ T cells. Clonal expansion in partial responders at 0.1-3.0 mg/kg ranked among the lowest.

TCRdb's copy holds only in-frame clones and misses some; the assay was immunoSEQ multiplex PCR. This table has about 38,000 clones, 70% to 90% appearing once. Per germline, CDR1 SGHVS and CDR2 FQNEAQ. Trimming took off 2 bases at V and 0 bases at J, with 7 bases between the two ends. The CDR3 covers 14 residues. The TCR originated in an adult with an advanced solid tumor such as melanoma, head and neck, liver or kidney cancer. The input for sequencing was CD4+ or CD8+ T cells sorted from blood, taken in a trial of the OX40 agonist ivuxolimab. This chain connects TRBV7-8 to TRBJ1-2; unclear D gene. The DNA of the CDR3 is TGTGCCAGCAGCTTACTACAAGCTAACTATGGCTACACCTTC. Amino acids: CASSLLQANYGYTF. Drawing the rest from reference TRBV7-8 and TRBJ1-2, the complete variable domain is GAGVSQSPRYKVAKRGQDVALRCDPISGHVSLFWYQQALGQGPEFLTYFQNEAQLDKSGLPSDRFFAERPEGSVSTLKIQRTQQEDSAVYLCASSLLQANYGYTFGSGTRLTVV.